This T cell receptor (beta chain) came from a study of blood T cell repertoires in COVID-19. The overall study: The origin of the acute and convalescent COVID-19 samples was the United States, Italy and Spain. In each case, the material was cDNA or gDNA derived from T cells, B-cell-depleted T cells, or PBMCs.

The CDR3 has 20 amino acids. Some clones are missing from TCRdb's copy, which holds only in-frame ones; the method was immunoSEQ multiplex PCR. This sample carries roughly 700,000 clones, just under 90% of them seen once, and the ten largest clones take 0.2% to 0.3%. This receptor was identified in a woman in her late teens or twenties with acute or convalescent COVID-19. Sample: peripheral blood. V usage is TRBV1 and J usage is TRBJ2-4; the table's D call, TRBD2, was not checked against the DNA. TRBV1 is designated a pseudogene. CDR3 DNA sequence: TGCACCAGCAGCCAGGCCAGGACTAGCGGGGGGACACAAGCCAAAAACATTCAGTACTTC. Translating it yields CTSSQARTSGGTQAKNIQYF.